These 2 T cell receptor beta chains were all obtained from the same sample, sequenced in a study of technical replicates of blood from a few donors. Method: immunoSEQ multiplex PCR; TCRdb's copy keeps in-frame clones and lacks some. The table shows about 70,000 clones, with 91% occurring only once. Sequencing used PBMCs. The receptor source for this set is a human donor in good health. Some clones in this sample may be carry-over from other donors' samples.

CDR3: CASSPGTSGRDTQYF. The CDR3 DNA sequence: TGCGCCAGCAGCCCTGGGACTAGCGGGAGAGATACGCAGTATTTT. The chain recombines TRBV4-3 with TRBJ2-3; 14 positions match TRBD2. Germline assignment: CDR1 LGHNA and CDR2 YSLEER. CDR3 size: 15 residues. Unmatched junction bases numbered 2, after V lost 4 bases and J lost 5 bases.

This sequence joins TRBV7-2 and TRBJ2-3; no definite D call. The CDR3 is 16 amino acids. Germline V gene lookup returns CDR1 SGHTA and CDR2 FQGNSA. Trimming took off 0 bases at V and 4 bases at J, with 14 bases between the two ends. The CDR3 DNA reads as TGTGCCAGCAGCTTAGCGCACACTATGCGCTCAGATACGCAGTATTTT. This sequence encodes CASSLAHTMRSDTQYF.